This T cell receptor (beta chain) was identified in a study of T cell responses to AZD1222 COVID-19 vaccine. The V and J ends lost 1 base and 3 bases respectively, with 13 bases between them. Germline CDR1 is LNHDA and CDR2 is SQIVND (reference sequence). The CDR3 totals 16 residues. Whole-study results and caveats: At baseline, seropositivity was found in only five or six AZD1222 recipients. Following two doses of AZD1222, Spike-specific TCR breadth and depth rose.

Remarks on this clone: Antigen specificity is unknown.

The repertoire was sequenced with immunoSEQ multiplex PCR; TCRdb's copy has only in-frame clones and lacks some. This sample has 50,000 to 70,000 clones, with about 85% found just once. V is TRBV19 and J is TRBJ1-5, with no clear D. The receptor's source is an adult in good health. This specimen was peripheral blood, taken on day 0 of MenACWY control vaccination. The CDR3 DNA sequence: TGTGCCAGTAGTATAGTAGCTGGGCCCTACAATCAGCCCCAGCATTTT. Translated, it gives CASSIVAGPYNQPQHF.